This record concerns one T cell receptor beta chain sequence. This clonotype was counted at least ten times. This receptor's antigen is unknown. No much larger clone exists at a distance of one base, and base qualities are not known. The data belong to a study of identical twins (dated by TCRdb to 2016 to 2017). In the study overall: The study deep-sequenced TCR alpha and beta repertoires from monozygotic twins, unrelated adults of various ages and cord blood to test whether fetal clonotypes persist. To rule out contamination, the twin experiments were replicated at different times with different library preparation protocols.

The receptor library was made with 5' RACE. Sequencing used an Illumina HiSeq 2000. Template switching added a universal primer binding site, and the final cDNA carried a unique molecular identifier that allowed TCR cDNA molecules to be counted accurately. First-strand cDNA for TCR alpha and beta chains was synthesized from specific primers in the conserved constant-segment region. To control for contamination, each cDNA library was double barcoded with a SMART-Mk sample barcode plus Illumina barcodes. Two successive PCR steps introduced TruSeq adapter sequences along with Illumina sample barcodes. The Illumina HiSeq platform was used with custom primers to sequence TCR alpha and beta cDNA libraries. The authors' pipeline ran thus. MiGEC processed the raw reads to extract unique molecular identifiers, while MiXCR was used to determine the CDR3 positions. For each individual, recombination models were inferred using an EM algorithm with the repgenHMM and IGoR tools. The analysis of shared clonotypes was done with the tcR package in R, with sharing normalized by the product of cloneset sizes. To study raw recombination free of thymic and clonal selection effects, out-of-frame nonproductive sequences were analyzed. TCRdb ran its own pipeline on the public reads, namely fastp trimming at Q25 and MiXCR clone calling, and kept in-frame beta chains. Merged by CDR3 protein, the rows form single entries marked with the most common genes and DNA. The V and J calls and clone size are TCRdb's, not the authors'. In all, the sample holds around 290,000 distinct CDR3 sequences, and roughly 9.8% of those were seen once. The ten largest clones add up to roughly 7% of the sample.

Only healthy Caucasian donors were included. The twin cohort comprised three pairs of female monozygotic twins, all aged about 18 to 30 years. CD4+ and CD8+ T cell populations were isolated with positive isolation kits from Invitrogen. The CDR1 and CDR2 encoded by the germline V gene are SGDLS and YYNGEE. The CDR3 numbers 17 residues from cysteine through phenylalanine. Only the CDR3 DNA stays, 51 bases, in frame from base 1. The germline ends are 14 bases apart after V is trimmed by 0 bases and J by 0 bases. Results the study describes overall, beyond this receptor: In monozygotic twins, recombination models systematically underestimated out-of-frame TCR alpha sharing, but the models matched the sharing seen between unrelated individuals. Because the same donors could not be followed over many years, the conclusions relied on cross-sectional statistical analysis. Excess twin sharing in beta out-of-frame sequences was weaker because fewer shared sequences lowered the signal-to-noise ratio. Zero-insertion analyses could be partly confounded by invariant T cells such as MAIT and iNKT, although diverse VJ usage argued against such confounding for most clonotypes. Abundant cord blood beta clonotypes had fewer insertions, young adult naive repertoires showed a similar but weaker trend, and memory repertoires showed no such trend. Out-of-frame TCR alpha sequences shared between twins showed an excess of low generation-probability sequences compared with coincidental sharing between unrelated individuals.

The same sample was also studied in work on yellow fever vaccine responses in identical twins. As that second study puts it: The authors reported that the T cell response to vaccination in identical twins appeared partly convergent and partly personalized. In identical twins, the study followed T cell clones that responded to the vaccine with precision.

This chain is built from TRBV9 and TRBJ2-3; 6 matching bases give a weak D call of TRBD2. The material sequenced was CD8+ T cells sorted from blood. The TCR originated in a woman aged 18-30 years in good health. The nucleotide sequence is TGTGCCAGCAGCGTAGAAGGGACTCGAGCTAGCACAGATACGCAGTATTTT. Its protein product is CASSVEGTRASTDTQYF.